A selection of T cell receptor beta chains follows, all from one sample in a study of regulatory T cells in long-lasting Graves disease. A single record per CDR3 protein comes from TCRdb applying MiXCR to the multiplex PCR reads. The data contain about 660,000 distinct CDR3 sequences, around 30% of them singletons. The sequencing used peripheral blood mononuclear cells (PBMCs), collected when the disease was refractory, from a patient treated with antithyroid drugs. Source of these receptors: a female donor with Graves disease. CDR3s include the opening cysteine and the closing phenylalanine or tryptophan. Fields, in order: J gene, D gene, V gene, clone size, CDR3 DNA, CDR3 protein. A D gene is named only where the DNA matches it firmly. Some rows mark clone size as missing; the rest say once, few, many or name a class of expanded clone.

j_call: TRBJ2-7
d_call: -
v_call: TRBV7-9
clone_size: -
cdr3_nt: TGTGCCAGCAGCTTTGCAGGGGATCGTTCCTACGAGCAGTACTTC
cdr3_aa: CASSFAGDRSYEQYF

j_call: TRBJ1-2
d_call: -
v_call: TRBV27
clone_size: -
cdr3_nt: TGTGCCAGCAGTTTATTGTTCGGACTAGGCTATGGCTACACCTTC
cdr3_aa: CASSLLFGLGYGYTF

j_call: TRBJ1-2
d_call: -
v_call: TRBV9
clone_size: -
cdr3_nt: TGTGCCAGCAGCGTTACCGATCGCGTCTATGGCTACACCTTC
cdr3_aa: CASSVTDRVYGYTF

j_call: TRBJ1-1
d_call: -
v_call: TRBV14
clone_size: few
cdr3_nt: TGTGCCAGCAGCCAACTGAGGGCAGGGACTGAAGCTTTCTTT
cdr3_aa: CASSQLRAGTEAFF

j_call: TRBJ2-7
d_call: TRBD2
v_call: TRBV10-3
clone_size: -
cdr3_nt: TGTGCCGTCAGTGAGGAGGCTAGCGGGAGAGACGAGCAGTACTTC
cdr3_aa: CAVSEEASGRDEQYF

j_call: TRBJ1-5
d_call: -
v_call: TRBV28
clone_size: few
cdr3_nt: TGTGCCAGCAGTTCCCATCAGATTAGCAATCAGCCCCAGCATTTT
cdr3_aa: CASSSHQISNQPQHF

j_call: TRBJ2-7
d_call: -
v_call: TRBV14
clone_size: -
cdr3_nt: TGTGCCAGCAGCCACAGGGGCAACGAGCAGTACTTC
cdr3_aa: CASSHRGNEQYF

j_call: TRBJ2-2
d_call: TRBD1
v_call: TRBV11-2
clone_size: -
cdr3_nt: TGTGCCAGCAGCTCCTCCGGACAGGGGGCGGGCACCGGGGAGCTGTTTTTT
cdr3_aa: CASSSSGQGAGTGELFF

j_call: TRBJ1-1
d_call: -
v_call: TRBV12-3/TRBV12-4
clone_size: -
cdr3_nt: TGTGCCAGCAGGCCCCCGACGATTTTCGGGTACACTGAAGCTTTCTTT
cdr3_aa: CASRPPTIFGYTEAFF

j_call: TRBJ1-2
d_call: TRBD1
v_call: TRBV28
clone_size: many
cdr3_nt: TGTGCCAGCACCCCAGGGGGGCCTCCTTATGGCTACACCTTC
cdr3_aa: CASTPGGPPYGYTF

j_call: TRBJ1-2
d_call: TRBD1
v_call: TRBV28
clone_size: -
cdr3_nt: TGTGCCATTAGTGAGGGGGCTGAGGGCTACACCTTC
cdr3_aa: CAISEGAEGYTF